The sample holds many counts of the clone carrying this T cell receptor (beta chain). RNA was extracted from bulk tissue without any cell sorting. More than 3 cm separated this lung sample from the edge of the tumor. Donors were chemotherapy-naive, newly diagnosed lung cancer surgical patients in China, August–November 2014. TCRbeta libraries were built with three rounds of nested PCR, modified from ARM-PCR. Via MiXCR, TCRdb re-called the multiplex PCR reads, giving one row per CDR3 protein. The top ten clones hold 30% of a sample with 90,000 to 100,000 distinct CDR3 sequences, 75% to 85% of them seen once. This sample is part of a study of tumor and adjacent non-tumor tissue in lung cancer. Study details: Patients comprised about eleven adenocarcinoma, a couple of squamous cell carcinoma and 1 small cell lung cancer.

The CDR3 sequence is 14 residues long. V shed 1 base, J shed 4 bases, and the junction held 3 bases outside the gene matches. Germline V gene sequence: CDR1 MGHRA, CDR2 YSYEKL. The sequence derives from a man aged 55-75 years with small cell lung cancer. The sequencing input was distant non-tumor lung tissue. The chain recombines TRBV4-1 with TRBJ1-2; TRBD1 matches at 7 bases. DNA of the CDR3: TGCGCCAGCAGCCAAGGGGACAGATCCTATGGCTACACCTTC. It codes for CASSQGDRSYGYTF.